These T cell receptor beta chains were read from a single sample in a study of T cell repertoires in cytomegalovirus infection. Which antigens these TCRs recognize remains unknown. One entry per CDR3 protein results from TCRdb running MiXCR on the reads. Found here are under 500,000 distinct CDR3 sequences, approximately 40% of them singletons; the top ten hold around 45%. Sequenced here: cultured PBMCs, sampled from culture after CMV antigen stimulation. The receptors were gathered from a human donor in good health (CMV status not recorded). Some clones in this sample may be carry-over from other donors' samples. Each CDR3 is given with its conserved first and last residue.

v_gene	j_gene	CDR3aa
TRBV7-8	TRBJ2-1	CASSLGRQGYNEQFF
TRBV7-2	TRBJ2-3	CASSRTGYTDTQYF
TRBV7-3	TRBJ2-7	CASSLSLTSYEQYF
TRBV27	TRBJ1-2	CASSLISGREPSNYGYTF
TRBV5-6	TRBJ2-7	CASSLALSGLAGYRYEQYF
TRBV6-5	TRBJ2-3	CASSSRQRGSDTQYF
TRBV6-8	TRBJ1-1	CASSYSRGGGSVNTEAFF
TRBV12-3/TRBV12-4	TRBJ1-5	CASRPGQEHNQPQHF
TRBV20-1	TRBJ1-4	CSARDGRINEKLFF
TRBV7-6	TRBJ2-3	CASSSAGGTDTQYF
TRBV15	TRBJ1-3	CATRSGTGVRHTIYF
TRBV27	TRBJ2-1	CASSATSGGGNEQFF
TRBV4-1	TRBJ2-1	CASSQPGGPSYNEQFF
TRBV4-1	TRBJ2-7	CASSQDPKPYEQYF